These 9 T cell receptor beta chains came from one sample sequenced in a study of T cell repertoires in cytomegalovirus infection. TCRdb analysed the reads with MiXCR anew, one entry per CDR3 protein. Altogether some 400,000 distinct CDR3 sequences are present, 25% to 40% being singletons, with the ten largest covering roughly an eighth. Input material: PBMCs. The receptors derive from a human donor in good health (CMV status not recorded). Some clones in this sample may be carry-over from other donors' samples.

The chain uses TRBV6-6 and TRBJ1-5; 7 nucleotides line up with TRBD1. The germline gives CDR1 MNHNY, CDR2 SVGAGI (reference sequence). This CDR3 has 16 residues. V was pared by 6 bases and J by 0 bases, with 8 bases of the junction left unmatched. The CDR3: CASRLTGYGSNQPQHF. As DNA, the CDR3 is TGTGCCAGCAGGCTGACAGGGTATGGTAGCAATCAGCCCCAGCATTTT.

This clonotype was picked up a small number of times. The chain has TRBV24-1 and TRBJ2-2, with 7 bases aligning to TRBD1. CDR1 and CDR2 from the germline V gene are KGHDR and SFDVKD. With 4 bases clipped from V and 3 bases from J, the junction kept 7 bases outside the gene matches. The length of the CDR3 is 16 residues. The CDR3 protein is CATSEQDRDYTGELFF. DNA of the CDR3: TGTGCCACCAGTGAACAAGACAGGGATTACACCGGGGAGCTGTTTTTT.

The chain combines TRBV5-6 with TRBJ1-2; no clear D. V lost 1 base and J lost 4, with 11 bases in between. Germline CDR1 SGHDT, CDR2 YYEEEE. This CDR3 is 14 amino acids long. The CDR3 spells CASSLIQTSYGYTF. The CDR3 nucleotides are TGTGCCAGCAGCTTGATCCAGACCTCCTATGGCTACACCTTC.

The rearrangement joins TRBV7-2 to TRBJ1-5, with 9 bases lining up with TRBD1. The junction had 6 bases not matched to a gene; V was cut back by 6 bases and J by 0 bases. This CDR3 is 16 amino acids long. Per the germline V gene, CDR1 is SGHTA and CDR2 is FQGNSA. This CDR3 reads CASSSGTGHSNQPQHF. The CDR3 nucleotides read TGTGCCAGCAGTTCCGGGACAGGGCATAGCAATCAGCCCCAGCATTTT.

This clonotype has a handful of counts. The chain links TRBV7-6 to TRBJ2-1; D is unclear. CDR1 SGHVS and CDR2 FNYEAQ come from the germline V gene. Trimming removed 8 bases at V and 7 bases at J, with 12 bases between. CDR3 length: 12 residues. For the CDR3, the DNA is TGTGCCAGCGGCCTTATGGTGAATGAGCAGTTCTTC. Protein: CASGLMVNEQFF.

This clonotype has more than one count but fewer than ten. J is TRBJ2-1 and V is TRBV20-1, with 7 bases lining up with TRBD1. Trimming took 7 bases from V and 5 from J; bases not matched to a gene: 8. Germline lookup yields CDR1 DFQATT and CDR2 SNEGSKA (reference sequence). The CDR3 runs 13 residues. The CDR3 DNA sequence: TGCAGTGAAACAGGGGTCGGGGACAATGAGCAGTTCTTC. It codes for CSETGVGDNEQFF.

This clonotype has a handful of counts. CDR3 in DNA: TGTGCCACCAGTGGTGACAGGGTAATCTATGGCTACACCTTC. Translated: CATSGDRVIYGYTF. V and J are TRBV15 and TRBJ1-2; 7 bases are shared with TRBD1. V lost 6 bases and J lost 4; bases outside the gene matches: 8. CDR3 size: 14 residues. Germline CDR1 LNHNV, CDR2 YYDKDF (reference sequence). The whole variable domain, remainder taken from reference TRBV15 and TRBJ1-2, is DAMVIQNPRYQVTQFGKPVTLSCSQTLNHNVMYWYQQKSSQAPKLLFHYYDKDFNNEADTPDNFQSRRPNTSFCFLDIRSPGLGDTAMYLCATSGDRVIYGYTFGSGTRLTVV.

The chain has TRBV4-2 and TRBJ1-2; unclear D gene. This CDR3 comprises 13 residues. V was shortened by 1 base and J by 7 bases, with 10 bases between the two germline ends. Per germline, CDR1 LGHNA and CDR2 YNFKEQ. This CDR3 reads CASSQGGRLGYTF. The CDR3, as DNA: TGTGCCAGCAGCCAAGGCGGGAGGCTTGGCTACACCTTC.

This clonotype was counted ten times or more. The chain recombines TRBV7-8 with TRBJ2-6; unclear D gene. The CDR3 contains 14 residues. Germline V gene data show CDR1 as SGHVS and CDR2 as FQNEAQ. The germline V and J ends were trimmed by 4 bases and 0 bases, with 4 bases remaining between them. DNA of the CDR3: TGTGCCAGCAGCTCCCGCTCTGGGGCCAACGTCCTGACTTTC. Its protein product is CASSSRSGANVLTF. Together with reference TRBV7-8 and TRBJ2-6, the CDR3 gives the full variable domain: GAGVSQSPRYKVAKRGQDVALRCDPISGHVSLFWYQQALGQGPEFLTYFQNEAQLDKSGLPSDRFFAERPEGSVSTLKIQRTQQEDSAVYLCASSSRSGANVLTFGAGSRLTVL.